The T cell receptor (beta chain) described here comes from a study of breast tumors, draining lymph nodes, adjacent tissues. Axillary draining lymph nodes of breast cancer patients supplied the node samples. Germline CDR1 is SGHNT and CDR2 is YYREEE (reference sequence). There are 17 residues in the CDR3. J gave up 11 bases and V 3 bases, and 17 bases lay outside the gene matches. TCRdb redid the calling of the multiplex PCR reads with MiXCR, one entry per CDR3 protein. The repertoire holds roughly 110,000 distinct CDR3 sequences, with less than 40% as singletons. This clonotype was counted ten times or more.

Sequences were obtained from axillary lymph node tissue. The chain carries TRBV5-4 and TRBJ2-1; 10 nucleotides line up with TRBD2. The sequence derives from a female donor with breast cancer. Some clones in this sample may be carry-over from other donors' samples. CDR3 residues: CASSSPPGTSEKQQQFF. DNA for the CDR3: TGTGCCAGCAGCTCACCCCCCGGGACTAGCGAGAAACAACAGCAGTTCTTC.